This TCR beta chain was documented in a study of blood T cells in healthy people across ages. Study at large: Capturing about one barcoded beta molecule per two T cells was achieved by template switching. The study, taken as a whole, reports: Naive T cell percentage and TCR beta diversity correlated strongly. It was the long-lived donors that had more naive CD4+ cells and higher diversity than aged donors. Unknown CMV status may confound age-related changes in expanded clones.

The authors ran a second PCR of about 6 to 11 cycles using a sample-barcoded 5' primer and a J-beta primer mix. TCRdb re-analysed the 5' RACE reads in MiXCR, keeping a single row per CDR3 protein. The repertoire includes hundreds of thousands of distinct CDR3 sequences, 40% to 45% of them detected once, and about 30% sits in the top ten. Concerning this clonotype itself: The antigen is unknown.

The CDR3 runs to 16 residues. Between the trimmed V and J ends, which lost 4 bases and 1 base, there was a span of 11 bases. CDR1 and CDR2 from the germline V gene are MNHEY and SVGEGT. The sequenced material came from blood. The chain uses TRBV6-2 or TRBV6-3 and TRBJ2-6, with D perhaps TRBD2 (5 bases). The sequence was collected from an elderly man in good health. CDR3 nucleotide sequence: TGTGCCAGCAGTTTACGCCCGGGATCTGGGGCCAACGTCCTGACTTTC. It translates to CASSLRPGSGANVLTF.